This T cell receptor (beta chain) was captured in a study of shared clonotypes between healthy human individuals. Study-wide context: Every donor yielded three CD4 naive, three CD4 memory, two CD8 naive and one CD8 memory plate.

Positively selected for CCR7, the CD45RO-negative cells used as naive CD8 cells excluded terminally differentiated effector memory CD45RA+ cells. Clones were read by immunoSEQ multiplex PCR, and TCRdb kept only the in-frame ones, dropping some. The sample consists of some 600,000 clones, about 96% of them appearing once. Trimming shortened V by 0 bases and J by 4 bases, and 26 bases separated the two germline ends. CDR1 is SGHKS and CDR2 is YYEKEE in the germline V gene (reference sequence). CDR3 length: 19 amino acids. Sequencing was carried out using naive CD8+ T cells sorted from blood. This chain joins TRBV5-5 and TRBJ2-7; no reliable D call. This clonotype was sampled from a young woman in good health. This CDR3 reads CASSLGERWSVPQPYEQYF. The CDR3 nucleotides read TGTGCCAGCAGCTTGGGCGAAAGGTGGTCTGTCCCCCAACCATACGAGCAGTACTTC.